A single sample gave rise to the 7 T cell receptor beta chains below, sequenced in a study of monozygotic twins with inflammatory bowel disease. From the 5' RACE reads, TCRdb lists one entry per CDR3 protein and no DNA. The repertoire shows roughly 100,000 distinct CDR3 sequences; the top ten hold 1.9%. Sequencing was done on a sample of blood. These receptors all stem from a human donor with ulcerative colitis or Crohn's disease, or a healthy co-twin of an affected twin (not recorded which).

The CDR3 here is CASSSPSQETQYF. The chain uses TRBV27 and TRBJ2-5; TCRdb selects TRBD1, and the lack of DNA leaves this call unchecked. The CDR3 length is 13 residues. Germline V lookup: CDR1 MNHEY, CDR2 SMNVEV (reference sequence).

The chain is built from TRBV2 and TRBJ2-4; as DNA is missing, the TRBD1 call by TCRdb cannot be tested. This CDR3 has 15 residues. In germline, CDR1 is SNHLY, CDR2 FYNNEI. The CDR3 region is CASTHGTPAKNIQYF.

The chain joins TRBV7-9 to TRBJ1-2. The CDR3 contains 14 residues. Germline CDR1 SEHNR, CDR2 FQNEAQ (reference sequence). This chain's CDR3 is CASSPGLIGYGYTF.

This chain links TRBV13 with TRBJ2-7; TCRdb calls TRBD1, which cannot be checked without DNA. From germline, CDR1 is PRHDT and CDR2 FYEKMQ (reference sequence). The CDR3 is 13 residues long. This CDR3 is CASSPGDYYEQYF.

The chain recombines TRBV5-4 with TRBJ2-1; the D gene TCRdb calls, TRBD1, cannot be checked with no DNA. The CDR3 spans 15 residues. The V gene's germline CDR1 is SGHNT and CDR2 YYREEE (reference sequence). CDR3 protein: CASIPEQGYYNEQFF.

The chain uses TRBV9 and TRBJ2-7. Germline lookup yields CDR1 SGDLS and CDR2 YYNGEE. The CDR3 length is 14 residues. CDR3 loop: CASSRPGRSYEQYF.

This chain joins TRBV12-3 or TRBV12-4 and TRBJ2-7; as DNA is missing, the TRBD2 call by TCRdb cannot be tested. CDR3 size: 17 residues. The CDR3 loop reads CASSNPRTVRNSYEQYF.